This T cell receptor beta chain was observed in a study of blood T cell repertoires in COVID-19. For the study at large: Samples came from the United States, Italy and Spain, spanning acute and convalescent COVID-19. T cells, B-cell-depleted T cells, or PBMCs provided the cDNA or gDNA that served as material.

Sequenced by immunoSEQ multiplex PCR; TCRdb stores in-frame clones only, minus some. This repertoire shows about 140,000 clones, around 82% found once; its top ten account for 4.5% to 7%. Adults between about 18 and 95 years of age took part from 20 to 25 US areas. Cohort allocation depended upon clinical history that participants reported. V shed 4 bases and J 0 bases; nucleotides not matched to a gene: 5. Germline V gene sequence: CDR1 KGHSH, CDR2 LQKENI. The CDR3 consists of 16 residues. The chain recombines TRBV18 with TRBJ1-1; 10 nucleotides match TRBD1. The specimen sequenced was PBMCs or T cells enriched from blood (not recorded which). The receptor was derived from a middle-aged man with acute COVID-19. This CDR3 is CASSQDRGLMNTEAFF. The CDR3 DNA reads as TGTGCCAGCTCACAAGACAGGGGGCTGATGAACACTGAAGCTTTCTTT.